One and the same sample provided the 24 T cell receptor beta chains below, sequenced in a study of blood T cell repertoires in COVID-19. Sequencing was performed with immunoSEQ multiplex PCR; in TCRdb, only in-frame clones are kept and a portion is missing. Among 310,000 or so clones listed, about 90% were seen once. Input material: peripheral blood. All receptors derive from a woman in her forties or fifties who had recovered from COVID-19.

This clone was seen just once. V and J are TRBV4-2 and TRBJ1-6, with D perhaps TRBD1 (5 bases). The V gene lost 0 bases and the J gene lost 7 bases, with 13 bases spanning the gap. The CDR3 sequence is 16 residues long. CDR1 is LGHNA, CDR2 YNFKEQ, per germline. The CDR3 spells CASSQDGGGGNSPLHF. CDR3 sequence (DNA): TGTGCCAGCAGCCAAGATGGCGGGGGAGGGAATTCACCCCTCCACTTT.

The gene calls are TRBV7-2 and TRBJ1-2; no reliable D call. With 2 bases removed from V and 4 bases from J, the gap between germline ends came to 11 bases. This CDR3 spans 14 amino acids. Germline V gene sequence: CDR1 SGHTA, CDR2 FQGNSA. This CDR3 is CASSLSPGGYGYTF. CDR3 bases: TGTGCCAGCAGCTTATCGCCAGGAGGCTATGGCTACACCTTC. Using reference TRBV7-2 and TRBJ1-2 for the parts outside the CDR3, the full variable domain is GAGVSQSPSNKVTEKGKDVELRCDPISGHTALYWYRQSLGQGLEFLIYFQGNSAPDKSGLPSDRFSAERTGGSVSTLTIQRTQQEDSAVYLCASSLSPGGYGYTFGSGTRLTVV.

This clone appeared a few times. This rearrangement joins TRBV30 to TRBJ1-1, with 8 bases identical to TRBD1. The CDR3 sequence is 13 residues long. The germline V gene has CDR1 GTSNPN and CDR2 SVGIG (reference sequence). J gave up 10 bases and V 2 bases, and 9 bases lay outside the gene matches. CDR3 protein: CAWSLTGQGRAFF. CDR3 nucleotide sequence: TGTGCCTGGAGTCTGACCGGACAGGGAAGAGCTTTCTTT.

The chain carries TRBV10-3 and TRBJ1-6, with 8 positions matching TRBD1. The length of the CDR3 is 15 residues. CDR1 and CDR2 from the germline V gene are ENHRY and SYGVKD. With 6 bases clipped from V and 7 bases from J, the junction kept 8 bases outside the gene matches. The CDR3 loop reads CAIRTGTGQNSPLHF. The CDR3 DNA reads TGTGCCATCAGGACTGGGACAGGCCAAAATTCACCCCTCCACTTT.

For this clone: As the CDR3 is not closed by the conserved phenylalanine or tryptophan, this likely results from a read error. The DNA is omitted, as the CDR3 cannot be located on it reliably, and the CDR3 follows TCRdb's listing. The CDR3 loop is CASSEKLFRGL. The rearrangement joins TRBV25-1 to TRBJ1-4; the table calls TRBD1, which could not be checked here. Germline CDR1 MGHDK, CDR2 SYGVNS. The CDR3 region is 11 residues in length, termini included.

The chain links TRBV5-4 to TRBJ2-5; 9 bases fit TRBD2. Losses at the gene ends were 4 bases for V and 5 bases for J; bases not matched to a gene: 9. CDR1 is SGHNT, CDR2 YYREEE, per germline (reference sequence). The CDR3 spans 15 residues. The CDR3 reads CASSPGSGRTETQYF. The CDR3 DNA sequence: TGTGCCAGCAGCCCCGGTAGCGGGAGAACGGAGACCCAGTACTTC.

V usage is TRBV9 and J usage is TRBJ2-5; possible D gene TRBD1, 6 bases. There are 15 residues in the CDR3. V lost 1 base, J lost 1 base, and 11 bases lay in between. Germline loops: CDR1 SGDLS, CDR2 YYNGEE. The CDR3 nucleotides read TGTGCCAGCAGCGTACAGGGGCGAATCCAAGAGACCCAGTACTTC. Residues: CASSVQGRIQETQYF. The whole variable domain, remainder taken from reference TRBV9 and TRBJ2-5, is DSGVTQTPKHLITATGQRVTLRCSPRSGDLSVYWYQQSLDQGLQFLIQYYNGEERAKGNILERFSAQQFPDLHSELNLSSLELGDSALYFCASSVQGRIQETQYFGPGTRLLVL.

The chain couples TRBV15 to TRBJ2-7; TRBD2 is a possible D gene (5 bases). The germline gives CDR1 LNHNV, CDR2 YYDKDF (reference sequence). The CDR3 consists of 14 residues. Trimming left V 0 bases short and J 6 bases short, with 12 bases between. The CDR3, as DNA: TGTGCCACCAGCAGAGAAAACGGGAACTCCGAGCAGTACTTC. Encoded protein: CATSRENGNSEQYF.

The chain has TRBV27 and TRBJ2-7; 11 bases align to TRBD2. The CDR3 sequence is 15 residues long. CDR1 is MNHEY and CDR2 is SMNVEV in the germline V gene (reference sequence). Trimming took 0 bases from V and 9 from J; bases not matched to a gene: 7. The CDR3 sequence is CASSLSGLAGGGQYF. CDR3 nucleotides: TGTGCCAGCAGTTTATCAGGGCTAGCGGGGGGCGGGCAGTACTTC.

The rearrangement joins TRBV28 to TRBJ2-5, with 8 positions matching TRBD2. The CDR3 loop spans 15 amino acids. CDR1 and CDR2 from the germline V gene are MDHEN and SYDVKM. V trimming: 5 bases; J trimming: 1 base; junction bases outside the gene matches: 6. The CDR3 coding sequence is TGTGCCAGCAGTCCCCCCGGGGGGGTCCAAGAGACCCAGTACTTC. It encodes CASSPPGGVQETQYF.

The chain employs TRBV13 and TRBJ1-1; no clear D. From germline, CDR1 is PRHDT and CDR2 FYEKMQ (reference sequence). Trimming cost V 1 base and J 1 base, with 4 bases left between them. The CDR3 covers 13 residues. The CDR3 spells CASSLDTNTEAFF. The CDR3 DNA is TGTGCCAGCAGCTTAGACACGAACACTGAAGCTTTCTTT.

This rearrangement joins TRBV6-2 or TRBV6-3 to TRBJ2-1; 12 positions agree with TRBD2. CDR3 length: 17 amino acids. With 0 bases clipped from V and 8 bases from J, the junction kept 8 bases outside the gene matches. CDR1 is MNHEY, CDR2 SVGEGT, per germline. The CDR3 region is CASSYSRTSGRKHEQFF. CDR3 bases: TGTGCCAGCAGTTACTCTCGCACTAGCGGGAGGAAGCATGAGCAGTTCTTC.

The chain employs TRBV4-2 and TRBJ1-1, with D possibly matching TRBD1 (5 bases). Looked up from germline, CDR1 is LGHNA and CDR2 is YNFKEQ. V gave up 7 bases and J gave up 5 bases, with 20 bases separating them. CDR3 size: 15 residues. The chain's CDR3 is CASTESQGGPTEAFF. In DNA form, the CDR3 reads TGTGCCAGCACCGAGTCCCAGGGAGGCCCGACTGAAGCTTTCTTT.

V is TRBV19 and J is TRBJ2-6; D call uncertain. The germline V and J ends were trimmed by 3 bases and 2 bases, with 8 bases remaining between them. Germline V gives CDR1 LNHDA, CDR2 SQIVND (reference sequence). The CDR3 is 15 amino acids. CDR3 region: CASSIGEAGANVLTF. CDR3 bases: TGTGCCAGTAGTATCGGCGAGGCTGGGGCCAACGTCCTGACTTTC.

The rearrangement joins TRBV7-3 to TRBJ2-1; TRBD1 matches 8 bases. The CDR3 has 14 amino acids. CDR1 SGHTA and CDR2 FQGTGA come from the germline V gene. The ends lost 4 bases at V and 6 bases at J; junction bases unmatched: 5. CDR3 DNA: TGTGCCAGCAGCTCAGGACAGGGAGTCAATGAGCAGTTCTTC. Residues: CASSSGQGVNEQFF.

V usage is TRBV5-8 and J usage is TRBJ2-3, with D perhaps TRBD1 (5 bases). Germline V lookup: CDR1 SGHTS, CDR2 YDEGEE. V shed 4 bases and J shed 1 base, with 16 bases lying between them. This CDR3 has 16 amino acids. The DNA of the CDR3 is TGTGCCAGCAGCCACCGGACAAGGGTAGGCACAGATACGCAGTATTTT. It codes for CASSHRTRVGTDTQYF.

This chain's CDR3 is CSAPPDRDSPLHF. The CDR3 nucleotides read TGCAGCGCTCCTCCGGACAGGGACTCACCCCTCCACTTT. The V and J genes are TRBV29-1 and TRBJ1-6; 8 bases align to TRBD1. The CDR3 has 13 amino acids. V lost 7 bases, J lost 10 bases, and 9 bases stayed unmatched. Germline V CDR1 and CDR2: SQVTM, ANQGSEA.

The chain is built from TRBV6-1 and TRBJ1-5; 7 bases fit TRBD1. CDR1 MNHNS and CDR2 SASEGT come from the germline V gene. V shed 6 bases, J shed 1 base, and the junction held 9 bases outside the gene matches. The CDR3 sequence is 16 residues long. The CDR3 loop is CASSELTGTSNQPQHF. The CDR3, as DNA: TGTGCCAGCAGCGAACTGACAGGGACGAGCAATCAGCCCCAGCATTTT.

The chain is built from TRBV25-1 and TRBJ2-2; maybe TRBD2 (5 bases). CDR1 and CDR2 from the germline V gene are MGHDK and SYGVNS. V shed 3 bases and J shed 9 bases, with 14 bases lying between them. There are 14 residues in the CDR3. CDR3 protein: CASSDEGGRRELFF. In DNA form, the CDR3 reads TGTGCCAGCAGTGATGAGGGCGGAAGGAGGGAGCTGTTTTTT.

The chain couples TRBV12-5 to TRBJ1-1; TRBD1 matches 7 bases. Germline V gene sequence: CDR1 LGHNT, CDR2 FRNRAP. Germline trimming cut 7 bases from V and 2 bases from J; bases unmatched to any gene: 10. CDR3 length equals 15 residues. DNA of the CDR3: TGTGCTAGTGAGGGGGCGCCGGTCCCTAACACTGAAGCTTTCTTT. Translating it yields CASEGAPVPNTEAFF.

The chain has TRBV7-3 and TRBJ1-1, with D maybe TRBD1 (6 bases). Germline CDR1 and CDR2: SGHTA and FQGTGA. The CDR3 runs 15 residues. V was trimmed by 5 bases and J by 5 bases, leaving 18 bases between them. As DNA, the CDR3 is TGTGCCAGCAGCCCGGGGCAGGGGCGAAGAACTGAAGCTTTCTTT. Amino acids: CASSPGQGRRTEAFF.

CDR3 coding DNA: TGTGCCAGCTCACCCGAACAGGGTGAGCATGAGCAGTTCTTC. Protein sequence: CASSPEQGEHEQFF. V usage is TRBV18 and J usage is TRBJ2-1; tentatively, D is TRBD1 (6 bases). V lost 3 bases and J 8 bases, leaving 14 bases between the germline ends. The CDR3 sequence is 14 residues long. CDR1 is KGHSH and CDR2 is LQKENI in the germline V gene.

The chain combines TRBV4-3 with TRBJ1-1; no firm D call. The length of the CDR3 is 15 residues. V was shortened by 0 bases and J by 1 base, with 9 bases between the two germline ends. Per the germline V gene, CDR1 is LGHNA and CDR2 is YSLEER. Here the CDR3 DNA reads TGCGCCAGCAGCCAAGATTATCAGAAGAACACTGAAGCTTTCTTT. It translates to CASSQDYQKNTEAFF.

This clone was seen once. The genes are TRBV12-5 and TRBJ2-3; a weak D match, TRBD2 (5 bases). CDR1 and CDR2 from the germline V gene are LGHNT and FRNRAP. The CDR3 spans 13 residues. Trimming shortened V by 3 bases and J by 3 bases, and 7 bases separated the two germline ends. This CDR3 is CASGLSGTDTQYF. The DNA for the CDR3 is TGTGCTAGTGGTTTATCGGGGACAGATACGCAGTATTTT. Full variable domain (rest looked up from reference TRBV12-5 and TRBJ2-3): DARVTQTPRHKVTEMGQEVTMRCQPILGHNTVFWYRQTMMQGLELLAYFRNRAPLDDSGMPKDRFSAEMPDATLATLKIQPSEPRDSAVYFCASGLSGTDTQYFGPGTRLTVL.